This paragraph reports one TCR beta chain. The antigen is not known. The study ran its PCR with 60 Vbeta and 13 Jbeta primers. Sequencing used immunoSEQ multiplex PCR; TCRdb keeps in-frame clones, though not all of them. The data hold 200,000 to 250,000 clones, with around 80% observed a single time. The data stem from a study of cytomegalovirus exposure and HLA in healthy donors. Points from the study as a whole: Presence/absence analyses rested on an assumption that sequencing depth was roughly uniform across donors. In vitro assays verified that a few CMV-associated chains recognized CMV antigens specifically.

Each donor was nominally healthy when sampled (though unrecorded immune exposures were likely). The sequence was obtained from a man aged 30-40 years in good health and CMV-seronegative. Specimen: PBMCs.

CDR3 DNA sequence: TGTGCCAGCAGTACCGGACAGGGGCTAGACACCATATATTTT. Translated, it gives CASSTGQGLDTIYF. The chain carries TRBV6-6 and TRBJ1-3, with 9 nucleotides matching TRBD1. Germline-derived CDR1 and CDR2 are MNHNY and SVGAGI (reference sequence). This CDR3 contains 14 residues. V shed 5 bases, J shed 8 bases, and the junction held 7 bases outside the gene matches.